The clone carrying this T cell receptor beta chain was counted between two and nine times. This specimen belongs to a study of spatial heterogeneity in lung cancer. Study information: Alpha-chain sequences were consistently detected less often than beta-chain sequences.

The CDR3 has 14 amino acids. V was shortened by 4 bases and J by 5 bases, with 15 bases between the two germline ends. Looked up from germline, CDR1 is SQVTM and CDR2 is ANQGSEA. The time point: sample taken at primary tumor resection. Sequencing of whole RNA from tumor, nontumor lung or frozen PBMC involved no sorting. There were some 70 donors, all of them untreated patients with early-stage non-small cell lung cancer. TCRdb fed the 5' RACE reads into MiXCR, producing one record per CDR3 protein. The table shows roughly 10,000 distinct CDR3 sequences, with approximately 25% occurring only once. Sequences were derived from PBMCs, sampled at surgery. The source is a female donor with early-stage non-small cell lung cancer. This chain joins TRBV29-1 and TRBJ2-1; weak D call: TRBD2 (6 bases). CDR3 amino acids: CSVGGLARDNEQFF. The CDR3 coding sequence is TGCAGCGTTGGAGGTCTAGCGCGCGACAATGAGCAGTTCTTC.